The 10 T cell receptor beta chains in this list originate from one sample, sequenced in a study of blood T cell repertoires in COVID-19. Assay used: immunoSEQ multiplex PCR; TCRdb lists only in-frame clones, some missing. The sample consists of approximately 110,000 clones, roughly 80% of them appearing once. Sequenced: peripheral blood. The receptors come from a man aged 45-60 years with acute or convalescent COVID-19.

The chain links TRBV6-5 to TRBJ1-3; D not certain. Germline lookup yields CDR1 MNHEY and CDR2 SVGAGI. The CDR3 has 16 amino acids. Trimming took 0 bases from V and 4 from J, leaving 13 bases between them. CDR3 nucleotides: TGTGCCAGCAGTTACTCATTGAGACCCGGGGGAAACACCATATATTTT. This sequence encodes CASSYSLRPGGNTIYF.

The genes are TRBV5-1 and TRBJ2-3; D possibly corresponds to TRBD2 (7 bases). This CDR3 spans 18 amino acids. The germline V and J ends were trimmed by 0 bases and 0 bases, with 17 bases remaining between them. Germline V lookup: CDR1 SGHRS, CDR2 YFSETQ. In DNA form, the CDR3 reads TGCGCCAGCAGCTTGGGAGGGGGGGCCTTTACGAGCACAGATACGCAGTATTTT. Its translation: CASSLGGGAFTSTDTQYF.

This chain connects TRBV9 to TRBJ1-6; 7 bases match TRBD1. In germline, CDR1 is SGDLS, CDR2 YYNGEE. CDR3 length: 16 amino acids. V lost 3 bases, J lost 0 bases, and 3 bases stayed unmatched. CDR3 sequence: CASSAGGASYNSPLHF. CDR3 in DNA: TGTGCCAGCAGCGCAGGGGGAGCCTCCTATAATTCACCCCTCCACTTT.

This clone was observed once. The CDR3 is CANWGEYYGYTF. The CDR3, as DNA: TGTGCCAATTGGGGAGAGTACTATGGCTACACCTTC. The chain joins TRBV6-5 to TRBJ1-2; the D is unclear. Germline CDR1 MNHEY, CDR2 SVGAGI. V lost 10 bases and J 3 bases, leaving 12 bases between the germline ends. The CDR3 covers 12 residues.

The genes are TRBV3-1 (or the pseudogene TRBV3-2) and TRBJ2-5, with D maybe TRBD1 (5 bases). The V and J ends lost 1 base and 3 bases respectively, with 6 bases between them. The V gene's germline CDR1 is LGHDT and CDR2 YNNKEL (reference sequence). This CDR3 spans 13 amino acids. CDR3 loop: CASSQVGEETQYF. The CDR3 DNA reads TGTGCCAGCAGCCAAGTAGGGGAAGAGACCCAGTACTTC.

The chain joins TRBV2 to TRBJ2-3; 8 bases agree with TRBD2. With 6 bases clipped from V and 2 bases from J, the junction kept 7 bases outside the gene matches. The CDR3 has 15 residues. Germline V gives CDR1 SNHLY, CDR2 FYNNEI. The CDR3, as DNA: TGTGCCAGCAGAGGTCGGGGGGGAGCCACAGATACGCAGTATTTT. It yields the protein CASRGRGGATDTQYF.

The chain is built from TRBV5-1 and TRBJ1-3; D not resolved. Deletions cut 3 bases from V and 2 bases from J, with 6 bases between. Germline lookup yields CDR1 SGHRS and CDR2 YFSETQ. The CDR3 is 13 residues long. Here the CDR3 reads CASSSEAGNTIYF. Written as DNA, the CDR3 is TGCGCCAGCAGCTCGGAGGCTGGAAACACCATATATTTT. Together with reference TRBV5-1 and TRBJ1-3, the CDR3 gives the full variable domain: KAGVTQTPRYLIKTRGQQVTLSCSPISGHRSVSWYQQTPGQGLQFLFEYFSETQRNKGNFPGRFSGRQFSNSRSEMNVSTLELGDSALYLCASSSEAGNTIYFGEGSWLTVV.

The DNA for the CDR3 is TGTGCCAGCTCCGATCCGGGTGCCGGAAACACCATATATTTT. Its translation: CASSDPGAGNTIYF. The chain employs TRBV7-2 and TRBJ1-3; no firm D call. The CDR3 loop spans 14 amino acids. CDR1 is SGHTA, CDR2 FQGNSA, per germline. Between the trimmed V and J ends, which lost 8 bases and 4 bases, there was a span of 15 bases.

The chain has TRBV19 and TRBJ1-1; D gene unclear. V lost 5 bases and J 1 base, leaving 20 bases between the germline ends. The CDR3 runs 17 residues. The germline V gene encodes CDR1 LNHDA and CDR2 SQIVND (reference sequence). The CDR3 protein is CASSSPRSAMANTEAFF. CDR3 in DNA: TGTGCCAGTAGTTCCCCCCGATCTGCCATGGCGAACACTGAAGCTTTCTTT. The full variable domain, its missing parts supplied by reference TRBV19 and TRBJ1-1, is DGGITQSPKYLFRKEGQNVTLSCEQNLNHDAMYWYRQDPGQGLRLIYYSQIVNDFQKGDIAEGYSVSREKKESFPLTVTSAQKNPTAFYLCASSSPRSAMANTEAFFGQGTRLTVV.

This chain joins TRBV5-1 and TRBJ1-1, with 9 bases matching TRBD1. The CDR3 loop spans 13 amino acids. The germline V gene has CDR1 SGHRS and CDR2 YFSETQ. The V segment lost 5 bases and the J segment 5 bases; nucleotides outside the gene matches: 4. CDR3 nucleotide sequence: TGCGCCAGCAGATTAGGACAGGGGACTGAAGCTTTCTTT. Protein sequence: CASRLGQGTEAFF.